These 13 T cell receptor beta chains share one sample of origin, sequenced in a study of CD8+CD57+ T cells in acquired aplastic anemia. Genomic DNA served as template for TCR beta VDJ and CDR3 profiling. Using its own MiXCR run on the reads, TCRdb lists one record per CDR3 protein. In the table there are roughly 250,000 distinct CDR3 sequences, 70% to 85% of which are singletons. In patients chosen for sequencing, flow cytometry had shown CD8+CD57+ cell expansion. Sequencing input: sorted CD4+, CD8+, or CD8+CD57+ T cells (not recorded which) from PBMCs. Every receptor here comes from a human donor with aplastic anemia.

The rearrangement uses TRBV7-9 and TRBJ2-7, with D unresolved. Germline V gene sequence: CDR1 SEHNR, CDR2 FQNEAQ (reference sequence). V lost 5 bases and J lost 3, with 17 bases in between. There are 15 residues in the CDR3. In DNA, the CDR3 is TGTGCCAGCAGCGCGCTAGAGCCCCAGTACTACGAGCAGTACTTC. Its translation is CASSALEPQYYEQYF.

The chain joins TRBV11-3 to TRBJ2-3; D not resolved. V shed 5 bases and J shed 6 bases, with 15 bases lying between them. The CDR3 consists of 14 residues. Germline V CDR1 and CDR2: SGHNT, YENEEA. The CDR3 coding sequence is TGTGCCAGCAGCCCGAATACCGGTACCGATACGCAGTATTTT. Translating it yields CASSPNTGTDTQYF.

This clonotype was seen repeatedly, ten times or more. The CDR3 DNA sequence: TGTGCCAGCAGCCAAGGACAGTCAAGGCCCCTCCACTTT. Translated, it gives CASSQGQSRPLHF. The J gene is TRBJ1-6, the V gene TRBV3-1; D may be TRBD1 (5 bases). CDR3 length: 13 amino acids. V was cut by 1 base and J by 13 bases, with 11 bases left in between. Germline lookup yields CDR1 LGHDT and CDR2 YNNKEL (reference sequence).

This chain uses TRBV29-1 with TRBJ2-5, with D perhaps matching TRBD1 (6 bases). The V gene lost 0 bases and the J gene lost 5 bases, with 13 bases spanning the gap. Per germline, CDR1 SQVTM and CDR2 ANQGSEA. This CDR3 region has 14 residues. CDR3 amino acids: CSVEDTGSTETQYF. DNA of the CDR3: TGCAGCGTTGAAGATACAGGGTCGACTGAGACCCAGTACTTC.

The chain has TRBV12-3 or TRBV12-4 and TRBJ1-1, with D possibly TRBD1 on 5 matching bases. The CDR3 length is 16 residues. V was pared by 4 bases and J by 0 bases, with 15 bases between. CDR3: CASSSGVYGLNTEAFF. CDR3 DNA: TGTGCCAGCAGTTCGGGGGTCTATGGCTTGAACACTGAAGCTTTCTTT.

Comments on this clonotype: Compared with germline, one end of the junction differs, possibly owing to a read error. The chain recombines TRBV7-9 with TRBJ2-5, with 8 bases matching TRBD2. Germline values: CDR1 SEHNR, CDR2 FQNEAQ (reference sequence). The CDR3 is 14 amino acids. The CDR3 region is CACGLAGYQGTQYF. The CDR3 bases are TGTGCCTGCGGGTTAGCGGGGTACCAAGGGACCCAGTACTTC.

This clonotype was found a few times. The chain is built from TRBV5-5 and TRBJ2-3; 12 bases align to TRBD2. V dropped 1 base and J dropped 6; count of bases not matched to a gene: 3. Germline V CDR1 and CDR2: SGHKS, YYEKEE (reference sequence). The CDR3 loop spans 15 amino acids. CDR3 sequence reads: CASSLLAGGLDTQYF. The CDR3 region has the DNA TGTGCCAGCAGCTTGCTAGCGGGGGGGCTGGATACGCAGTATTTT.

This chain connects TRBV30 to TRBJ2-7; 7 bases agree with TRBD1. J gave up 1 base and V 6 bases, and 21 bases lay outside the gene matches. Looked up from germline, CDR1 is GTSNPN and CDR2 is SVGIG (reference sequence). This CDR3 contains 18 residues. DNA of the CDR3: TGTGCCTGCGCCTTCCATCCAGACGGGACAGCCCTTTCCTACGAGCAGTACGTC. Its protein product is CACAFHPDGTALSYEQYV.

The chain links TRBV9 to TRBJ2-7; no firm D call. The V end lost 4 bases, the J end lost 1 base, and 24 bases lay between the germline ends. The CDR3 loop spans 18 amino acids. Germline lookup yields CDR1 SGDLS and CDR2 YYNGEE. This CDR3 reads CASSFRSDTQYLSYEQYV. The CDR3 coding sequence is TGTGCCAGCAGCTTTCGGTCAGATACGCAGTATCTTTCCTACGAGCAGTACGTC.

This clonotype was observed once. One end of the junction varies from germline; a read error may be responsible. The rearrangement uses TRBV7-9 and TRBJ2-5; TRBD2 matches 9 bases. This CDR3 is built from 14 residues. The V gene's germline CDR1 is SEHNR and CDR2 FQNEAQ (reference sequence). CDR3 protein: CASSCETSGGSDEF. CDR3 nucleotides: TGTGCCAGCAGCTGTGAAACAAGCGGGGGGAGCGATGAGTTC.

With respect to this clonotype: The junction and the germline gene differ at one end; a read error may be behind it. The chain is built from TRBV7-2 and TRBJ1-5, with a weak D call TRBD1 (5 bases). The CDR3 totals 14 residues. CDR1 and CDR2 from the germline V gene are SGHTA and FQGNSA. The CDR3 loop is CASSQSSRGQHQNF. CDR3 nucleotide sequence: TGTGCCAGCAGTCAATCGTCTAGGGGTCAGCACCAGAATTTT.

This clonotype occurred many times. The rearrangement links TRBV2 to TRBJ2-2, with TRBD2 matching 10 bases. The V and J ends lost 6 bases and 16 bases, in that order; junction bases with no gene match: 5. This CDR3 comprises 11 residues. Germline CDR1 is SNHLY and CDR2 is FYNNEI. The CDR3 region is CASSESSGGFF. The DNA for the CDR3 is TGTGCCAGCAGCGAATCTAGCGGGGGGTTTTTT. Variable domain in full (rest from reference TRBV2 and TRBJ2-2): EPEVTQTPSHQVTQMGQEVILRCVPISNHLYFYWYRQILGQKVEFLVSFYNNEISEKSEIFDDQFSVERPDGSNFTLKIRSTKLEDSAMYFCASSESSGGFFGEGSRLTVL.

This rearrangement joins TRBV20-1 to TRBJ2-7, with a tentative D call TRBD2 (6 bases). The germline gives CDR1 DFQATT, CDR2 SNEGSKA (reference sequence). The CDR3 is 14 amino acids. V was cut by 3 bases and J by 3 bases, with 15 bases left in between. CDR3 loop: CSARSPSDDYEQYF. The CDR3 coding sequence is TGCAGTGCTAGGAGTCCTAGCGACGACTACGAGCAGTACTTC.